The present entry profiles one TCR beta chain with its context. Its specificity is unknown. This entry comes from a study of T-cell reconstitution after alpha-beta-depleted transplantation in children. General study points: At the one-year point after transplant, T-cell counts and TCRbeta diversity were found to come mostly from T cells that had been newly produced. As was reported, about two months after transplant, alpha-beta T cells came from several hundred expanded graft clones. TCRbeta diversity was high at day 60 in some patients (a result of surviving recipient T cells and thymic progenitors).

Unique molecular identifiers were incorporated when the TCRbeta library was constructed. TCRdb analysed the PCR reads with MiXCR anew, one entry per CDR3 protein. There are 670,000 or so distinct CDR3 sequences in the sample; around 13% occur only once, and around 0.8% lies in the top ten. From germline, CDR1 is MNHEY and CDR2 SVGEGT. The CDR3 runs to 16 residues. Trimming left V 1 base short and J 3 bases short, with 13 bases between. Sequencing used PBMCs, obtained before TCRalphabeta/CD19-depleted stem cell transplant. The sequence was obtained from a girl aged 2-15 years with congenital amegakaryocytic thrombocytopenia, due to receive a stem cell transplant. The chain couples TRBV6-2 or TRBV6-3 to TRBJ2-1; possible D gene TRBD2, 6 bases. The CDR3 DNA reads as TGTGCCAGCAGTTACTTTGCGGGACTGGACTACAATGAGCAGTTCTTC. Translation gives CASSYFAGLDYNEQFF.